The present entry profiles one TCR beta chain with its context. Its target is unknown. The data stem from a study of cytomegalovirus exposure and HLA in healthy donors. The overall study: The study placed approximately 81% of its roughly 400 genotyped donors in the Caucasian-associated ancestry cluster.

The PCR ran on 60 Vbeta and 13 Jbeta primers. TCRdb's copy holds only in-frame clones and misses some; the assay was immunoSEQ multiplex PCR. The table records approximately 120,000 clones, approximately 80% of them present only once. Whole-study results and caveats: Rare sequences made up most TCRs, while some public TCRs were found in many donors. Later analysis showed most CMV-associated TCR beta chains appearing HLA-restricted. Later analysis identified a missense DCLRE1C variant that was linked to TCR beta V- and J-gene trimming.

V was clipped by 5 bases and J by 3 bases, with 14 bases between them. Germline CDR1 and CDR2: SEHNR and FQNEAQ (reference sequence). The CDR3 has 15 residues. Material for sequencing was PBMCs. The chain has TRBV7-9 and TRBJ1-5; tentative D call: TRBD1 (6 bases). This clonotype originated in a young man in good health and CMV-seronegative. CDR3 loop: CASSPGTSPNQPQHF. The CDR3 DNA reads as TGTGCCAGCAGCCCTGGGACATCCCCCAATCAGCCCCAGCATTTT. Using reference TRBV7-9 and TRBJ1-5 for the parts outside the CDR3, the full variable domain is DTGVSQNPRHKITKRGQNVTFRCDPISEHNRLYWYRQTLGQGPEFLTYFQNEAQLEKSRLLSDRFSAERPKGSFSTLEIQRTEQGDSAMYLCASSPGTSPNQPQHFGDGTRLSIL.